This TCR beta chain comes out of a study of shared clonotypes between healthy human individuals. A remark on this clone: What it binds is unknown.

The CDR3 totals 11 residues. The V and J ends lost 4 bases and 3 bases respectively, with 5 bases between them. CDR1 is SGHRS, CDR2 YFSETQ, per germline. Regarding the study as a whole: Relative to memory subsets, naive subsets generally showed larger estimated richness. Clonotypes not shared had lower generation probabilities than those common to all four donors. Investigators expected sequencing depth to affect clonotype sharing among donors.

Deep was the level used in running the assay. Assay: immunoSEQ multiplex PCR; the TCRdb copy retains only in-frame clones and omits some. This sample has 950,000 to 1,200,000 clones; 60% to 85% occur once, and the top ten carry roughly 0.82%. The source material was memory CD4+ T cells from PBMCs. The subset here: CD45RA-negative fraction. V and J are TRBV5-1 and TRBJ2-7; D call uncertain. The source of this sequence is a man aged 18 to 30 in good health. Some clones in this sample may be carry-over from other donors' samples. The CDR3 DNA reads TGCGCCAGCAGCATCGGCTACGAGCAGTACTTC. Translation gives CASSIGYEQYF.